Sequencing of this T cell receptor beta chain was carried out in a study of blood T cell repertoires in COVID-19 (dated by TCRdb to the early 2020s). Regarding the study in general: Samples covering the acute and convalescent phases of COVID-19 were provided by collaborators in the United States, Italy and Spain. Deeply sampled blood TCRbeta repertoires from subjects exposed to, actively infected with, or recovered from COVID-19 were included in the dataset. The sample metadata nearly always contained a de-identified subject ID, COVID-19 status, age in years and sex. Where HLA class I and class II types were available, the types were taken from metadata supplied by the sample provider, not from assay-based typing. Samples came from the ongoing ImmuneRACE study (first 160 participants) plus 1,254 subjects from 6 global collaborators. The prospective study material was composed of cDNA or gDNA derived from T cells, B-cell-depleted T cells, or PBMCs. The repertoires were released in a freely available public database meant as a resource for research on the immune response to SARS-CoV-2.

The CDR3 starts with the cysteine, ends with the phenylalanine, and has 12 residues. Here the CDR3 DNA is all that survives: 36 bases in frame from base 1. Deletion took 3 bases off V and 7 bases off J, with a span of 9 bases between the germline ends. The germline V gene encodes CDR1 KGHSH and CDR2 LQKENI. Comments on this clone: Its binding antigen is unknown. Base qualities are not at hand, and no much larger clone is one base apart.

TCRbeta CDR3 regions were amplified from genomic DNA using the immunoSEQ Assay, a bias-controlled multiplex PCR. The authors' pipeline ran thus. Nucleated cell counts per sample were estimated from amplification of reference gene primers within the assay. Sequence reads were collapsed and filtered to measure the absolute abundance of every unique TCRbeta CDR3 rearrangement. For each sample, productive Simpson clonality was calculated by taking the square root of Simpson's diversity index across productive rearrangements. Sourced from immuneACCESS, this table was stored by TCRdb with only in-frame sequences that have V and J called. A share of the clones is absent; for the studies checked, an unresolved V gene accounts for under half, and the remainder has no known explanation. The V and J calls and clone size were taken over from that table, and D and trimming were inferred from the DNA. In this sample the table shows about 6,200 clones, roughly four fifths of which occur a single time. Over 13% of the sample is held by the ten biggest clonotypes.

What the authors observed across the whole study: The amount of clinical and demographic metadata varied by source and participant and was provided uncurated.

Collaborating institutions collected whole blood in K2EDTA tubes following their own protocols. For TCRbeta analysis, collaborators shipped samples in one of three forms: frozen whole blood, isolated PBMCs, or DNA extracted from either of those sample types. The V and J segments used are TRBV18 and TRBJ1-1, with an unclear D gene assignment. The TCR comes from a man aged 55 to 70 with acute or convalescent COVID-19. The sequenced sample was peripheral blood. Here the CDR3 is given as CASSPIDVEAFF. The DNA sequence is TGTGCCAGCTCACCGATAGATGTTGAAGCTTTCTTT. Joined to the reference TRBV18 and TRBJ1-1 proteins, this CDR3 gives the full variable domain: NAGVMQNPRHLVRRRGQEARLRCSPMKGHSHVYWYRQLPEEGLKFMVYLQKENIIDESGMPKERFSAEFPKEGPSILRIQQVVRGDSAAYFCASSPIDVEAFFGQGTRLTVV.